The entry below gives a single T cell receptor (beta chain) sequence along with its context. Its recognized antigen is unknown. No much larger clone is present one base from it, and per-base qualities are unavailable. The data are from a study of beta chain features in type 1 diabetes (dated 2018 in TCRdb). Describing the broader study: No differences in mean age, gender distribution, total cell number or subset yield were found between patients and healthy donors. In the study, TCRB repertoires of sorted circulating CD4+ T cell subsets from recently diagnosed type 1 diabetes patients were compared with those of matched healthy donors. Regulatory and stem cell-like memory subsets were isolated from only 8 patients and roughly 8 healthy donors, whereas naive and central memory subsets came from all 30 or so donors. A total of 107,917,701 sorted cells were examined across all samples, and a strong correlation was observed between cell number per subset and RNA yield. What the research found in general, with its limitations: Shorter templates might have been favored by PCR, but patient and control samples were amplified and corrected together, so both groups would have been affected equally by any skew. Sequencing cDNA rather than genomic DNA could over-represent highly expressing activated cells, although activation and CD3 levels did not differ between groups. Only small numbers of individuals were included in the HLA sub-analyses, which left unresolved whether HLA type had any influence on TCRB rearrangement. In all four CD4+ subsets, TCRB CDR3 length was moderately but significantly shorter in type 1 diabetes patients. Patients with type 1 diabetes made fewer insertions and deleted more nucleotides at VDJ recombination sites, implying thymic rearrangement abnormalities. Naive, central memory and regulatory TCRB repertoires appeared more similar among patients than among healthy donors.

Each donor gave one peripheral blood draw, averaging around 0.11 L, which was collected into heparinised tubes. A BD FACSAria II was used to sort naive, central memory, regulatory and stem cell-like memory CD4+ T cells with a panel that included CD45RO, CCR7, CD25, CD127, CD95 and CD27. A purity above 95% was achieved for all sorted populations. PBMCs were isolated immediately by Lymphoprep density gradient centrifugation and stained directly without culture. Samples were stained and sorted in pairs, with one healthy donor and one patient per experiment, so that batch effects were minimized. The entire amount of isolated RNA was reverse transcribed using the High Capacity cDNA Reverse Transcription Kit, so the sequenced TCRB transcripts were expressed ones. Naive, central memory and regulatory T cell samples underwent deep immunoSEQ sequencing, averaging approximately 3.5 million total reads per sample. Sorted cells were lysed in RLT buffer and RNA was extracted with DNase-treated RNeasy Micro or Mini kits, depending on cell number. Each cell subset was processed on its own to prevent cross-contamination, while patient and healthy donor samples were processed together. The immunoSEQ multiplex PCR was used to amplify TCRB sequences from cDNA, yielding 87-bp fragments that span the CDR3 region. Amplicons were sequenced on the Illumina HiSeq platform. Under the source paper's analysis protocol: PCR bias was computationally corrected using synthetic template baselines, reads within Hamming distance 2 were collapsed, and singletons that could not be merged were discarded. Reads were aligned against IMGT so that V, D and J genes, CDR3 length and insertions or deletions at six rearrangement sites could be assigned. Within each subset, clonotype counts were normalized to sorted cell number, after which true diversity and Gini coefficients were computed with the tcR R package. The overlap coefficient, calculated on TCRB nucleotide sequences, was used to measure repertoire sharing. Out-of-frame TCRB sequences from naive cells were analyzed as a proxy for the pre-selection repertoire. TCRdb took over this immuneACCESS table, retaining in-frame rearrangements with V and J assigned. Such tables are incomplete; in checked studies, under half of the missing clones stem from an unresolved V gene, and the remainder is unexplained. That table is the source of V, J and clone size, and D and trimming were worked out from the DNA. The sample table contains about 620,000 clones; only one count was recorded for around a sixth of them. The top ten clones comprise 0.07% to 0.095% of the sample.

The sequencing sample was made of naive CD4+ T cells from blood. The cell subset or site label of this sample denotes: true naive CD4+ T cells. The clonotype was recovered from a man younger than 35 in good health.

The CDR3 protein: CASSLEATGPDTQYF. The DNA is as follows: TGTGCCAGCAGCTTAGAGGCGACAGGGCCAGATACGCAGTATTTT. The rearranged segments are TRBV7-9 and TRBJ2-3, with 7 bases matching TRBD1. Counted from cysteine to phenylalanine, this CDR3 has 15 amino acids. The only DNA kept is the CDR3, 45 bases in frame from the first base. Taken from the germline V gene (reference sequence), the CDR1 and CDR2 loops are SEHNR and FQNEAQ. The germline V and J ends show losses of 1 base and 4 bases respectively, and no gene match explains 5 bases of the junction.